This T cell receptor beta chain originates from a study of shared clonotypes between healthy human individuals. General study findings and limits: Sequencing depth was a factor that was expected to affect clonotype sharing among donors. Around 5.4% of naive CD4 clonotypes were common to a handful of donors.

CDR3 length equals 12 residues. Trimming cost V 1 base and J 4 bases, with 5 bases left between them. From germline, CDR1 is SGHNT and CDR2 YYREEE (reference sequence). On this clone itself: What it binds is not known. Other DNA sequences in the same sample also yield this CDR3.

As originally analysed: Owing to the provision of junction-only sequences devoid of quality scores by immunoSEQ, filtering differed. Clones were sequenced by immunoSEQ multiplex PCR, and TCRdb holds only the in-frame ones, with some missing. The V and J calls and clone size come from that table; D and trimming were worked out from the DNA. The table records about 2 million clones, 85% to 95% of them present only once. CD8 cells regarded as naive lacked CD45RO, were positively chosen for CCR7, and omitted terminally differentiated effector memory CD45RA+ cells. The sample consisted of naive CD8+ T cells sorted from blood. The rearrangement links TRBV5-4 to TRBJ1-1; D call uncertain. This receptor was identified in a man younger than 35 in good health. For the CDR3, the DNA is TGTGCCAGCAGCTTGTCGGGCACTGAAGCTTTCTTT. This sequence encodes CASSLSGTEAFF.